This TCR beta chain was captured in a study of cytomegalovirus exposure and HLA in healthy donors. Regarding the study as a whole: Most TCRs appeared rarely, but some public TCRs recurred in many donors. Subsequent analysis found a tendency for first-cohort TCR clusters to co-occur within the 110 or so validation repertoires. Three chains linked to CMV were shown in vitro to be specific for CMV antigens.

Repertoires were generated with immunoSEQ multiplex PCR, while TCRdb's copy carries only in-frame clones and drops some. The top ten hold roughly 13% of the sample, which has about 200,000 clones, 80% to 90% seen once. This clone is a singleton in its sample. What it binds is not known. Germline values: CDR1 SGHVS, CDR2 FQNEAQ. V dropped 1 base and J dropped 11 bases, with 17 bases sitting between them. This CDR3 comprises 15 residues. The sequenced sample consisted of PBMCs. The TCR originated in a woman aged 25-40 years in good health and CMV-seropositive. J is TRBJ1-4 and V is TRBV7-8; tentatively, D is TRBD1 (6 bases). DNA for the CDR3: TGTGCCAGCAGCTTAGAGGTTCCGGATACAGGGAAACTGTTTTTT. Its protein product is CASSLEVPDTGKLFF.